These 23 T cell receptor beta chains originate from one sample sequenced in a study of blood T cell repertoires in COVID-19. The method was immunoSEQ multiplex PCR; TCRdb's version includes in-frame clones alone and lacks a portion of them. This table holds about 300,000 clones, 83% found once. Sequenced input: peripheral blood. The receptors derive from a woman in her forties or fifties with acute or convalescent COVID-19.

The chain uses TRBV6-6 and TRBJ2-7; TRBD2 is a possible D gene (7 bases). V was clipped by 5 bases and J by 5 bases, with 10 bases between them. This CDR3 has 12 residues. The germline V gene encodes CDR1 MNHNY and CDR2 SVGAGI (reference sequence). CDR3 DNA: TGTGCCAGCAGTGGGGGGGCCCACGAGCAGTACGTC. As protein: CASSGGAHEQYV.

This clone was counted only a few times. This sequence joins TRBV19 and TRBJ2-2, with 9 bases fitting TRBD2. V shed 6 bases, J shed 0 bases, and the junction held 17 bases outside the gene matches. From germline, CDR1 is LNHDA and CDR2 SQIVND (reference sequence). The CDR3 loop spans 20 amino acids. The CDR3, as DNA: TGTGCCAGTAGGGACCCTGGGGGAGCGGGGGGCCCTACGAACACCGGGGAGCTGTTTTTT. Protein sequence: CASRDPGGAGGPTNTGELFF.

The V call is TRBV27, the J call TRBJ1-4; no clear D gene. Germline values: CDR1 MNHEY, CDR2 SMNVEV (reference sequence). This CDR3 contains 13 residues. Between the trimmed V and J ends, which lost 3 bases and 7 bases, there was a span of 9 bases. For the CDR3, the DNA is TGTGCCAGCAGTTTCAAACGGTTTGAAAAACTGTTTTTT. This gives the protein CASSFKRFEKLFF.

The chain couples TRBV10-3 to TRBJ2-5; no definite D call. This CDR3 contains 13 residues. CDR1 is ENHRY and CDR2 is SYGVKD in the germline V gene. V shed 4 bases and J shed 4 bases, with 10 bases lying between them. As DNA, the CDR3 is TGTGCCATCAGTGTGATGGCTGTAGAGACCCAGTACTTC. It codes for CAISVMAVETQYF.

CDR3 sequence: CASGPSGGAQGDTQYF. Here the CDR3 DNA reads TGTGCCAGCGGTCCCTCTGGGGGGGCGCAGGGGGATACGCAGTATTTT. The chain carries TRBV9 and TRBJ2-3, with TRBD2 as a possible D gene (7 bases). Trimming pared 7 bases from V and 6 bases from J, leaving 24 bases between. The CDR3 has 16 amino acids. Germline-derived CDR1 and CDR2 are SGDLS and YYNGEE.

The rearrangement joins TRBV27 to TRBJ2-1; TRBD2 agrees at 7 bases. This CDR3 has 15 residues. CDR1 is MNHEY and CDR2 is SMNVEV in the germline V gene (reference sequence). Trimming removed 7 bases from V and 7 bases from J; junction bases left unmatched: 13. CDR3 sequence: CASTPLEWGGNEQFF. CDR3 nucleotide sequence: TGTGCCAGCACCCCGTTAGAGTGGGGGGGGAATGAGCAGTTCTTC.

The chain combines TRBV6-5 with TRBJ1-2; D might be TRBD1 (6 bases). The CDR3 extends over 14 amino acids. Trimming took 8 bases from V and 5 from J, leaving 18 bases between them. Germline CDR1 reads MNHEY; CDR2 reads SVGAGI. Written as DNA, the CDR3 is TGTGCCAGCTTACCTAATTGGGGGCTGTATGGCTACACCTTC. It encodes CASLPNWGLYGYTF.

This chain connects TRBV11-2 to TRBJ1-1, with 7 positions matching TRBD1. Germline V CDR1 and CDR2: SGHAT, FQNNGV. The CDR3 runs 16 residues. The V and J ends lost 6 bases and 0 bases, in that order; junction bases with no gene match: 10. The CDR3 reads CASRRRQGSVNTEAFF. The CDR3 nucleotides read TGTGCCAGCAGACGGAGACAGGGATCGGTGAACACTGAAGCTTTCTTT.

This chain connects TRBV9 to TRBJ1-3; 9 bases fit TRBD1. V lost 4 bases to trimming and J lost 3 bases; unmatched junction nucleotides: 5. This CDR3 has 15 amino acids. Looked up from germline, CDR1 is SGDLS and CDR2 is YYNGEE. The CDR3 DNA is TGTGCCAGCAGCTTACAGGGGGCTTTTGGAAACACCATATATTTT. Translated, it gives CASSLQGAFGNTIYF.

On this clone: An end of the junction differs from the germline gene, which may be a read error. Here the CDR3 DNA reads TGTGCCAGCAGTCAAGGGACAGGGGTCGGGCAGCCCCAGCATTTT. This translates into CASSQGTGVGQPQHF. The genes are TRBV3-1 (or the pseudogene TRBV3-2) and TRBJ1-5, with 10 bases aligning to TRBD1. The CDR3 runs to 15 residues. Germline CDR1 is LGHDT and CDR2 is YNNKEL (reference sequence).

V usage is TRBV2 and J usage is TRBJ2-7; D possibly corresponds to TRBD2 (5 bases). CDR3 size: 12 residues. Trimming took off 8 bases at V and 0 bases at J, with 8 bases between the two ends. Per germline, CDR1 SNHLY and CDR2 FYNNEI. CDR3 sequence: CASGGSSYEQYF. The CDR3 nucleotides read TGTGCCAGCGGAGGAAGCTCCTACGAGCAGTACTTC.

This sequence joins TRBV2 and TRBJ2-2; 9 bases agree with TRBD1. Germline trimming cut 7 bases from V and 6 bases from J; bases unmatched to any gene: 6. The CDR3 contains 14 residues. In germline, CDR1 is SNHLY, CDR2 FYNNEI. CDR3 region: CASTGTGNPGELFF. In nucleotides, the CDR3 is TGTGCCAGCACCGGGACAGGGAATCCCGGGGAGCTGTTTTTT.

The chain is built from TRBV18 and TRBJ1-1; TRBD1 is a possible D gene (5 bases). Germline CDR1 is KGHSH and CDR2 is LQKENI. This CDR3 has 15 amino acids. Trimming cost V 3 bases and J 1 base, with 12 bases left between them. The CDR3 spells CASSPYWGENTEAFF. The CDR3 DNA is TGTGCCAGCTCACCTTACTGGGGGGAGAACACTGAAGCTTTCTTT.

This sequence joins TRBV29-1 and TRBJ2-5; tentative D call: TRBD2 (5 bases). The CDR3 extends over 13 amino acids. V was trimmed by 4 bases and J by 6 bases, leaving 15 bases between them. Looked up from germline, CDR1 is SQVTM and CDR2 is ANQGSEA. CDR3 nucleotide sequence: TGCAGCGTTGGATTAGGACTTCAGAAGACCCAGTACTTC. As protein: CSVGLGLQKTQYF.

V is TRBV6-5 and J is TRBJ2-1; weak D call: TRBD1 (6 bases). The CDR3 runs to 13 residues. The germline V gene encodes CDR1 MNHEY and CDR2 SVGAGI. Trimming left V 6 bases short and J 6 bases short, with 12 bases between. The CDR3 spells CASSLGQFNEQFF. CDR3 in DNA: TGTGCCAGCAGCCTTGGACAGTTCAATGAGCAGTTCTTC.

CDR3 coding DNA: TGTGCCAGTAGTAGAGGTTCCGGGACAGGGAACACTGAAGCTTTCTTT. This sequence encodes CASSRGSGTGNTEAFF. The genes are TRBV19 and TRBJ1-1, with 8 bases lining up with TRBD1. The CDR3 is 16 amino acids. V shed 4 bases, J shed 1 base, and the junction held 8 bases outside the gene matches. CDR1 and CDR2 (germline): LNHDA, SQIVND (reference sequence).

This chain joins TRBV6-6 and TRBJ1-1; tentatively, D is TRBD1 (5 bases). The CDR3 spans 13 residues. Deletions cut 4 bases from V and 6 bases from J, with 12 bases between. CDR1 and CDR2 from the germline V gene are MNHNY and SVGAGI (reference sequence). As DNA, the CDR3 is TGTGCCAGCAGTTCCGGGGGGAGAGCTGAAGCTTTCTTT. Protein product: CASSSGGRAEAFF.

V and J are TRBV19 and TRBJ2-1; possible D gene TRBD1, 6 bases. Germline V CDR1 and CDR2: LNHDA, SQIVND (reference sequence). Trimming took off 9 bases at V and 3 bases at J, with 15 bases between the two ends. The CDR3 runs 14 residues. CDR3 nucleotide sequence: TGTGCCAGCCGCGTTAAGGACAGCTACAATGAGCAGTTCTTC. Amino acid sequence: CASRVKDSYNEQFF.

V is TRBV6-5 and J is TRBJ1-2, with unresolved D. V was clipped by 2 bases and J by 0 bases, with 4 bases between them. The CDR3 is made up of 13 amino acids. Germline V gives CDR1 MNHEY, CDR2 SVGAGI. The CDR3 sequence is CASSYTANYGYTF. CDR3 sequence (DNA): TGTGCCAGCAGTTACACAGCTAACTATGGCTACACCTTC.

This clone was seen just once. The chain employs TRBV18 and TRBJ2-5; 8 bases line up with TRBD2. The CDR3 contains 15 residues. Germline V gene lookup returns CDR1 KGHSH and CDR2 LQKENI. J gave up 0 bases and V 3 bases, and 3 bases lay outside the gene matches. The DNA for the CDR3 is TGTGCCAGCTCACCGGGACTAGGGTACCAAGAGACCCAGTACTTC. Its translation is CASSPGLGYQETQYF.

J is TRBJ2-2 and V is TRBV27; tentatively, D is TRBD2 (6 bases). The V end lost 3 bases, the J end lost 4 bases, and 12 bases lay between the germline ends. Germline V CDR1 and CDR2: MNHEY, SMNVEV (reference sequence). This CDR3 comprises 15 residues. Here the CDR3 reads CASSFAARGTGELFF. Written as DNA, the CDR3 is TGTGCCAGCAGTTTTGCGGCGCGGGGCACCGGGGAGCTGTTTTTT.

CDR3 sequence (DNA): TGTGCCTGGAGTTCCCGGGGGGCGATCTCCTACAATGAGCAGTTCTTC. Translation gives CAWSSRGAISYNEQFF. The chain links TRBV30 to TRBJ2-1, with a weak D call TRBD2 (7 bases). Germline values: CDR1 GTSNPN, CDR2 SVGIG (reference sequence). The CDR3 is made up of 16 amino acids. With 2 bases removed from V and 0 bases from J, the gap between germline ends came to 14 bases.

V usage is TRBV5-4 and J usage is TRBJ1-3, with TRBD1 as a possible D gene (6 bases). The CDR3 contains 15 residues. CDR1 SGHNT and CDR2 YYREEE come from the germline V gene (reference sequence). V was cut by 1 base and J by 4 bases, with 12 bases left in between. CDR3 in amino acids: CASSLMGAQGNTIYF. CDR3 coding DNA: TGTGCCAGCAGCTTGATGGGGGCTCAAGGAAACACCATATATTTT.